The sequence of this T cell receptor (beta chain) was determined in a study of identical twins. Study-wide results and limits: The study found that models underestimated out-of-frame TCR alpha sharing in monozygotic twins. Compared with unrelated sharing, twin-shared out-of-frame alpha sequences had more low-probability sequences.

Healthy Caucasians provided all donations. Template switching added a universal primer site, and cDNA bore unique molecular identifiers. MiXCR, applied by TCRdb to the 5' RACE reads, yields one record per CDR3 protein. The sample consists of under 350,000 distinct CDR3 sequences, roughly 10% of them appearing once. This clonotype occurred many times. The antigen is unknown. This same sample was also part of a study on yellow fever vaccine responses in identical twins.

The receptor was derived from a woman aged 18-29 years in good health. The sample was CD8+ T cells sorted from blood.

The CDR3 loop reads CSASRRASYNEQFF. The CDR3 DNA reads TGCAGTGCTAGCCGGAGGGCCTCCTACAATGAGCAGTTCTTC. The rearrangement links TRBV20-1 to TRBJ2-1; the D gene is possibly TRBD2 (6 bases). The CDR3 extends over 14 amino acids. Germline values: CDR1 DFQATT, CDR2 SNEGSKA (reference sequence). Between the trimmed V and J ends, which lost 3 bases and 0 bases, there was a span of 9 bases.